This entry lists 23 T cell receptor beta chains sequenced from one sample in a study of blood T cells in healthy people across ages. The use of a sample-barcoded 5' primer and a J-beta primer mix characterized a second PCR of 7 to 11 cycles. TCRdb redid the calling of the 5' RACE reads with MiXCR, one entry per CDR3 protein. Of about 970,000 distinct CDR3 sequences listed, roughly 47% were seen once; the top ten hold around 21%. The sequenced material came from blood. These receptors all come from a woman aged 55-69 years in good health.

This chain links TRBV3-1 with TRBJ2-1; a weak D match, TRBD2 (6 bases). The V gene's germline CDR1 is LGHDT and CDR2 YNNKEL (reference sequence). This CDR3 spans 13 amino acids. V was shortened by 4 bases and J by 5 bases, with 9 bases between the two germline ends. For the CDR3, the DNA is TGTGCCAGCAGCCCAGTAGCGGACAATGAGCAGTTCTTC. It is translated as CASSPVADNEQFF.

The chain uses TRBV20-1 and TRBJ2-5; D call uncertain. V lost 1 base, J lost 11 bases, and 20 bases lay in between. Germline CDR1 and CDR2: DFQATT and SNEGSKA (reference sequence). CDR3 length: 14 residues. The CDR3, as DNA: TGCAGTGCTAGAGGGCTAATCGCTTACAATGAGCAGTACTTC. Encoded protein: CSARGLIAYNEQYF.

The DNA of the CDR3 is TGCAGTGCCAAATTTTACGAGCAGTACTTC. Translated, it gives CSAKFYEQYF. V is TRBV20-1 and J is TRBJ2-4; D remains unclear. The J call may be faulty, since TRBJ2-7 better matches the DNA end. Germline V gene data show CDR1 as DFQATT and CDR2 as SNEGSKA (reference sequence). This CDR3 comprises 10 residues.

The chain carries TRBV9 and TRBJ2-2, with a possible D match to TRBD2 (6 bases). V lost 0 bases, J lost 4 bases, and 10 bases lay in between. CDR1 and CDR2 from the germline V gene are SGDLS and YYNGEE. The CDR3 runs 15 residues. The CDR3 DNA is TGTGCCAGCAGCGTAGAGGAGGGCTTCACCGGGGAGCTGTTTTTT. Its translation is CASSVEEGFTGELFF.

This chain uses TRBV6-1 with TRBJ1-1; TRBD1 aligns across 8 bases. Germline CDR1 reads MNHNS; CDR2 reads SASEGT. Trimming removed 3 bases from V and 6 bases from J; junction bases left unmatched: 3. The CDR3 extends over 13 amino acids. The CDR3 DNA reads as TGTGCCAGCAGTGACAGGGGGCTCGCTGAAGCTTTCTTT. Translated: CASSDRGLAEAFF.

This chain connects TRBV19 to TRBJ2-1; 9 nucleotides match TRBD2. The CDR3 totals 14 residues. Germline loops: CDR1 LNHDA, CDR2 SQIVND (reference sequence). The V and J ends lost 5 bases and 9 bases, in that order; junction bases with no gene match: 8. CDR3 loop: CASSLVAGAGEQFF. CDR3 nucleotide sequence: TGTGCCAGTAGTTTGGTAGCGGGAGCCGGTGAGCAGTTCTTC.

This clonotype was counted a single time. The chain joins TRBV6-6 to TRBJ1-5, with unresolved D. Germline CDR1 is MNHNY and CDR2 is SVGAGI (reference sequence). The CDR3 sequence is 14 residues long. Trimming took off 6 bases at V and 4 bases at J, with 13 bases between the two ends. The CDR3: CASSYREPNQPQHF. The CDR3 DNA reads as TGTGCCAGCAGCTACCGGGAACCAAATCAGCCCCAGCATTTT.

This clonotype was observed a few times. This rearrangement joins TRBV20-1 to TRBJ2-5; 16 bases are a match to TRBD2. The CDR3 contains 16 residues. V shed 6 bases, J shed 4 bases, and the junction held 8 bases outside the gene matches. CDR1 is DFQATT and CDR2 is SNEGSKA in the germline V gene (reference sequence). CDR3 region: CSAHPGLAGGPETQYF. The DNA for the CDR3 is TGCAGTGCCCACCCGGGACTAGCGGGAGGGCCAGAGACCCAGTACTTC.

V and J are TRBV28 and TRBJ2-5; 9 nucleotides match TRBD2. The V gene end was trimmed by 7 bases and the J gene end by 9 bases; junction bases not matched to a gene: 12. This CDR3 contains 14 residues. From germline, CDR1 is MDHEN and CDR2 SYDVKM. The CDR3 sequence is CASNSAGGPKAQYF. The CDR3 DNA reads TGTGCCAGCAACTCGGCGGGAGGGCCTAAAGCCCAGTACTTC.

The chain links TRBV28 to TRBJ2-7, with a tentative D call TRBD1 (6 bases). The CDR3 spans 14 residues. V shed 5 bases and J shed 1 base, with 12 bases lying between them. CDR1 and CDR2 (germline): MDHEN, SYDVKM. CDR3 loop: CASSGTLKSYEQYF. CDR3 bases: TGTGCCAGCAGTGGGACACTAAAATCCTACGAGCAGTACTTC.

This clonotype was detected ten times or more. The genes are TRBV29-1 and TRBJ2-7, with 7 bases lining up with TRBD1. V gave up 4 bases and J gave up 3 bases; unmatched junction bases: 3. The germline V gene has CDR1 SQVTM and CDR2 ANQGSEA. CDR3 size: 12 residues. As DNA, the CDR3 is TGCAGCGTTGCCGGGGACAGCTACGAGCAGTACTTC. It is translated as CSVAGDSYEQYF.

A few counts support this clonotype. The rearrangement joins TRBV9 to TRBJ2-4, with D possibly TRBD1 on 6 matching bases. Germline V lookup: CDR1 SGDLS, CDR2 YYNGEE. CDR3 length: 16 amino acids. V lost 3 bases and J 0 bases, leaving 13 bases between the germline ends. The CDR3 protein is CASSATGNLAKNIQYF. As DNA, the CDR3 is TGTGCCAGCAGCGCAACAGGGAACCTAGCCAAAAACATTCAGTACTTC.

The chain combines TRBV27 with TRBJ2-1; TRBD1 matches 10 bases. The germline V gene encodes CDR1 MNHEY and CDR2 SMNVEV (reference sequence). CDR3 size: 16 residues. V was clipped by 4 bases and J by 9 bases; unmatched bases: 12. This CDR3 reads CASSWKPGQGRSEQFF. CDR3 nucleotide sequence: TGTGCCAGCAGTTGGAAACCGGGACAGGGGAGGAGTGAGCAGTTCTTC.

The chain combines TRBV6-6 with TRBJ1-1, with TRBD1 identical over 8 bases. V was clipped by 8 bases and J by 8 bases; unmatched bases: 16. Per germline, CDR1 MNHNY and CDR2 SVGAGI (reference sequence). This CDR3 is 15 amino acids long. The DNA of the CDR3 is TGTGCCAGCCGGGGATTAGCCCAGGGGGCAGGGGAAGCTTTCTTT. It specifies CASRGLAQGAGEAFF.

The chain uses TRBV5-5 and TRBJ2-7; D possibly corresponds to TRBD1 (6 bases). From germline, CDR1 is SGHKS and CDR2 YYEKEE (reference sequence). V dropped 2 bases and J dropped 6 bases, with 12 bases sitting between them. The CDR3 runs to 13 residues. CDR3 DNA sequence: TGTGCCAGCAGCTTCGGACAGTACCGCGAGCAGTACTTC. Translating gives CASSFGQYREQYF.

The chain couples TRBV6-2 or TRBV6-3 to TRBJ2-1, with D maybe TRBD1 (6 bases). The CDR3 length is 15 residues. Per germline, CDR1 MNHEY and CDR2 SVGEGT. The germline V and J ends were trimmed by 4 bases and 2 bases, with 12 bases remaining between them. In nucleotides, the CDR3 is TGTGCCAGCAGTTGGGGGACAAGGACCTACAATGAGCAGTTCTTC. Translated, it gives CASSWGTRTYNEQFF.

The chain employs TRBV27 and TRBJ2-7; 9 nucleotides agree with TRBD1. The CDR3 is 15 residues long. Germline V CDR1 and CDR2: MNHEY, SMNVEV (reference sequence). The V and J ends lost 5 bases and 5 bases, in that order; junction bases with no gene match: 10. This chain's CDR3 is CASSGAGDRDNEQYF. In DNA, the CDR3 is TGTGCCAGCAGTGGGGCAGGGGACAGGGACAACGAGCAGTACTTC.

The chain has TRBV2 and TRBJ1-2, with 7 bases that match TRBD1. The CDR3 sequence is 12 residues long. Losses at the gene ends were 2 bases for V and 13 bases for J; bases not matched to a gene: 7. CDR1 and CDR2 (germline): SNHLY, FYNNEI. CDR3 coding DNA: TGTGCCAGCAGTGAACAACAGGGGAGTGGCACCTTC. Protein sequence: CASSEQQGSGTF.

The rearrangement joins TRBV28 to TRBJ1-6, with D uncertain. Germline V gives CDR1 MDHEN, CDR2 SYDVKM. The CDR3 consists of 15 residues. Between the trimmed V and J ends, which lost 7 bases and 7 bases, there was a span of 17 bases. CDR3 DNA: TGTGCCAGCACCATACCGGGTCTTCAGAATTCACCCCTCCACTTT. Its translation is CASTIPGLQNSPLHF.

This chain joins TRBV20-1 and TRBJ2-7; TRBD1 matches 12 bases. Germline V CDR1 and CDR2: DFQATT, SNEGSKA (reference sequence). CDR3 length: 14 residues. V was clipped by 2 bases and J by 4 bases; unmatched bases: 3. The CDR3 bases are TGCAGTGCTAGACCGGGACAGGGGGCGTACGAGCAGTACTTC. It is translated as CSARPGQGAYEQYF.

A word on this clonotype: A read error may account for a junction end that differs from germline. The V and J genes are TRBV29-1 and TRBJ2-1, with D tentatively TRBD2 (6 bases). This CDR3 spans 17 amino acids. Per the germline V gene, CDR1 is SQVTM and CDR2 is ANQGSEA. The CDR3 is CSVEGVPSESSHNEQFF. CDR3 in DNA: TGCAGCGTTGAAGGAGTTCCTAGCGAAAGCTCCCACAATGAGCAGTTCTTC.

The J gene is TRBJ2-7, the V gene TRBV12-3 or TRBV12-4, with D unclear. The last part of the DNA fits TRBJ2-5 better; the J call may be wrong. CDR3 length: 15 residues. The chain's CDR3 is CASSPTWGGIGTQYF. CDR3 coding DNA: TGTGCCAGCAGCCCTACCTGGGGTGGGATTGGGACCCAGTACTTC.

This clonotype was recorded once. A read error may be the cause here, since a much bigger clone is one base away. The chain employs TRBV29-1 and TRBJ2-3, with D perhaps being TRBD1 or TRBD2 (5 bases each). This CDR3 has 13 residues. Trimming shortened V by 6 bases and J by 5 bases, and 15 bases separated the two germline ends. Germline V gene sequence: CDR1 SQVTM, CDR2 ANQGSEA. CDR3 coding DNA: TGCAGCGTGGGACGAGCGAGTCGAGATACGCAGTATTTT. Translation gives CSVGRASRDTQYF.